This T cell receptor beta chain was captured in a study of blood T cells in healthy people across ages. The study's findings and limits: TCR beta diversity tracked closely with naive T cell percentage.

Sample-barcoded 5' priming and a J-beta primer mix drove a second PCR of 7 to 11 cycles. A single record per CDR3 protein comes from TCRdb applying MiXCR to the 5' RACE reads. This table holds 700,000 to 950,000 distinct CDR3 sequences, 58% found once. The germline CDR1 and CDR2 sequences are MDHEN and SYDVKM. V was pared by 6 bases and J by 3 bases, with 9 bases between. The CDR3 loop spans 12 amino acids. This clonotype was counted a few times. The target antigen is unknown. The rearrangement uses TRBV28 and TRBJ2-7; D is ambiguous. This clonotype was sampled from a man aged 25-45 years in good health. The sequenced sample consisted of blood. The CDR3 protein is CASRPENYEQYF. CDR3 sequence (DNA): TGTGCCAGCAGACCGGAGAACTACGAGCAGTACTTC. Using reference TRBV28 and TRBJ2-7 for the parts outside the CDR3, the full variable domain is DVKVTQSSRYLVKRTGEKVFLECVQDMDHENMFWYRQDPGLGLRLIYFSYDVKMKEKGDIPEGYSVSREKKERFSLILESASTNQTSMYLCASRPENYEQYFGPGTRLTVT.